Shown below are 21 T cell receptor beta chains from a single sample sequenced in a study of T cells in Graves' hyperthyroidism and ophthalmopathy. TCR beta CDR3 regions were amplified from RNA. Using the HTBI primer set, a first-round RT-PCR was run on the TCR CDR3. Via MiXCR, TCRdb re-called the multiplex PCR reads, giving one row per CDR3 protein. The sample includes approximately 590,000 distinct CDR3 sequences, 15% to 18% of them seen just once. The sample was blood. These receptor sequences come from a woman aged 25 to 39 with Graves' hyperthyroidism.

This clonotype was seen ten or more times. This rearrangement joins TRBV6-1 to TRBJ1-3; D may be TRBD1 (6 bases). Germline V gene data show CDR1 as MNHNS and CDR2 as SASEGT. This CDR3 contains 14 residues. V was cut by 6 bases and J by 4 bases, with 13 bases left in between. CDR3 in amino acids: CASSRTGTGNTIYF. The CDR3 bases are TGTGCCAGCAGCCGCACAGGGACGGGAAACACCATATATTTT.

The V gene is TRBV7-2, the J gene TRBJ2-7; 11 bases align to TRBD2. The CDR3 has 15 amino acids. Germline V gene sequence: CDR1 SGHTA, CDR2 FQGNSA. Trimming cost V 4 bases and J 9 bases; bases outside gene matches: 11. The CDR3: CASSYAGTSGKWQYF. The CDR3 DNA follows: TGTGCCAGCAGCTACGCCGGGACTAGCGGAAAGTGGCAGTACTTC.

This clonotype was detected only a few times. The rearrangement uses TRBV6-1 and TRBJ1-3; D not resolved. With 7 bases removed from V and 4 bases from J, the gap between germline ends came to 5 bases. Per the germline V gene, CDR1 is MNHNS and CDR2 is SASEGT. The CDR3 is 11 residues long. The CDR3 region is CASTEGNTIYF. CDR3 bases: TGTGCCAGCACGGAAGGAAACACCATATATTTT.

This clonotype was recorded at least ten times. The chain has TRBV12-3 or TRBV12-4 and TRBJ2-7, with D hard to call. There are 13 residues in the CDR3. V dropped 5 bases and J dropped 4 bases, with 12 bases sitting between them. The DNA for the CDR3 is TGTGCCAGCAGTATCCTTGGGGTTTACGAGCAGTACTTC. The encoded protein is CASSILGVYEQYF.

This clonotype has ten or more counts. This chain links TRBV27 with TRBJ2-7; 14 nucleotides line up with TRBD2. V lost 5 bases and J lost 2; bases outside the gene matches: 8. The CDR3 runs 17 residues. CDR1 is MNHEY and CDR2 is SMNVEV in the germline V gene (reference sequence). The CDR3: CASSPKTSGRGAYEQYF. The CDR3 DNA is TGTGCCAGCAGTCCGAAGACTAGCGGGAGGGGAGCCTACGAGCAGTACTTC.

This chain joins TRBV11-2 and TRBJ1-4; D unresolved. In germline, CDR1 is SGHAT, CDR2 FQNNGV. V dropped 1 base and J dropped 3 bases, with 9 bases sitting between them. This CDR3 spans 15 amino acids. For the CDR3, the DNA is TGTGCCAGCAGCTTAGCACCGGGCCCTAATGAAAAACTGTTTTTT. It specifies CASSLAPGPNEKLFF.

This clonotype was seen at least ten times. The J gene is TRBJ2-7, the V gene TRBV7-2; tentative D call: TRBD1 (5 bases). The CDR3 loop spans 13 amino acids. Trimming took off 6 bases at V and 4 bases at J, with 13 bases between the two ends. Germline-derived CDR1 and CDR2 are SGHTA and FQGNSA. Here the CDR3 DNA reads TGTGCCAGCAGTAGGACATCGATTTACGAGCAGTACTTC. Its protein product is CASSRTSIYEQYF.

There are a few counts of this clonotype. This chain uses TRBV28 with TRBJ2-3, with D tentatively TRBD1 (6 bases). V shed 7 bases and J shed 9 bases, with 17 bases lying between them. From germline, CDR1 is MDHEN and CDR2 SYDVKM. CDR3 length: 13 residues. CDR3 sequence (DNA): TGTGCCAGCATCTCCATAGAGGGGGTAACGCAGTATTTT. It encodes CASISIEGVTQYF.

This clonotype occurred a few times. The chain links TRBV29-1 to TRBJ1-2; D perhaps matches TRBD1 (5 bases). This CDR3 has 13 residues. Germline CDR1 SQVTM, CDR2 ANQGSEA. Trimming left V 1 base short and J 2 bases short, with 8 bases between. CDR3 protein: CSVEVRGNYGYTF. CDR3 DNA sequence: TGCAGCGTTGAAGTCCGGGGGAACTATGGCTACACCTTC.

This clonotype was counted ten times or more. J is TRBJ1-1 and V is TRBV6-5; maybe TRBD1 (6 bases). The CDR3 covers 17 residues. Germline V gene data show CDR1 as MNHEY and CDR2 as SVGAGI. V was cut by 5 bases and J by 4 bases, with 23 bases left in between. This CDR3 reads CASSTRRDTRPGTEAFF. The CDR3 DNA reads as TGTGCCAGCAGTACCCGTCGGGACACCCGCCCTGGCACTGAAGCTTTCTTT.

This clonotype was seen only a few times. The chain employs TRBV20-1 and TRBJ2-5; tentative D call: TRBD1 (5 bases). Per germline, CDR1 DFQATT and CDR2 SNEGSKA (reference sequence). Trimming stripped 4 bases from V and 4 bases from J, with 7 bases between. The CDR3 sequence is 11 residues long. CDR3 sequence (DNA): TGCAGTGCTACCAGGGCAGAGACCCAGTACTTC. Protein: CSATRAETQYF.

This clonotype was seen ten or more times. V usage is TRBV24-1 and J usage is TRBJ2-2; the match to TRBD1 covers 7 bases. Trimming took 4 bases from V and 5 from J; bases not matched to a gene: 6. The CDR3 loop spans 15 amino acids. Per the germline V gene, CDR1 is KGHDR and CDR2 is SFDVKD. CDR3 in amino acids: CATSETGSSTGELFF. In DNA form, the CDR3 reads TGTGCCACCAGTGAGACAGGGTCCTCTACCGGGGAGCTGTTTTTT.

This clonotype has at least ten counts. A read error may account for a junction end that differs from germline. The chain combines TRBV5-1 with TRBJ1-1; D possibly corresponds to TRBD1 (6 bases). CDR1 and CDR2 from the germline V gene are SGHRS and YFSETQ. This CDR3 region has 13 residues. The CDR3 coding sequence is TGTGCCAGCAGCTTAAAGGGGGACACTGAAGCTTTCTTT. Translating it yields CASSLKGDTEAFF.

The chain couples TRBV7-2 to TRBJ1-2; tentative D call: TRBD1 (5 bases). Trimming took off 3 bases at V and 7 bases at J, with 15 bases between the two ends. The CDR3 extends over 14 amino acids. From germline, CDR1 is SGHTA and CDR2 FQGNSA. CDR3: CASSLNGAVSGYTF. CDR3 coding DNA: TGTGCCAGCAGCTTGAACGGGGCAGTCTCTGGCTACACCTTC.

To note about this clonotype: The junction does not match germline at one end; this may be a read error. The chain joins TRBV12-3 or TRBV12-4 to TRBJ2-1; 14 nucleotides agree with TRBD2. CDR3 length: 17 residues. The CDR3 loop is CASRYGGTSGSLNEQLF. The CDR3 DNA follows: TGTGCCAGCAGGTACGGCGGGACTAGCGGGAGTCTCAATGAGCAGCTCTTC.

This clonotype was detected a few times. This sequence joins TRBV6-1 and TRBJ2-2; 8 bases align to TRBD2. In germline, CDR1 is MNHNS, CDR2 SASEGT. The CDR3 runs to 15 residues. After removal of 5 bases from V and 6 bases from J, the junction contained 8 bases not matched to a gene. CDR3 sequence (DNA): TGTGCCAGCAGTAAGCAGCGGGAGTCGGCCGGGGAGCTGTTTTTT. It yields the protein CASSKQRESAGELFF.

The sample holds many counts of this clonotype. This chain uses TRBV24-1 with TRBJ2-1; TRBD1 aligns across 10 bases. Germline V CDR1 and CDR2: KGHDR, SFDVKD. Trimming cost V 3 bases and J 3 bases; bases outside gene matches: 7. The CDR3 extends over 17 amino acids. CDR3 sequence (DNA): TGTGCCACCAGTGATGGGGGGACAGGGGTTCGCTACAATGAGCAGTTCTTC. This sequence encodes CATSDGGTGVRYNEQFF.

In this sample, this clonotype turned up many times. V gene TRBV30 combines with J gene TRBJ2-1, with 8 positions matching TRBD2. This CDR3 spans 16 amino acids. J was trimmed by 1 base and V by 0 bases; bases with no gene match: 5. The germline gives CDR1 GTSNPN, CDR2 SVGIG (reference sequence). CDR3 in amino acids: CAWSVRLALSYNEQFF. CDR3 DNA sequence: TGTGCCTGGAGTGTACGACTAGCGCTTTCCTACAATGAGCAGTTCTTC.

Ten or more counts support this clonotype. The chain joins TRBV28 to TRBJ2-1; 7 bases agree with TRBD2. The CDR3 has 15 residues. V shed 4 bases and J 5 bases; nucleotides not matched to a gene: 8. Germline V gene data show CDR1 as MDHEN and CDR2 as SYDVKM. The CDR3 protein is CASSYGGEWDNEQFF. CDR3 bases: TGTGCCAGCAGTTATGGGGGGGAGTGGGACAATGAGCAGTTCTTC.

The rearrangement uses TRBV11-2 and TRBJ2-7, with D perhaps given as TRBD1 or TRBD2 (6 bases each). The ends were cut back, 3 bases at V and 4 bases at J, with 13 bases in the middle. Germline CDR1 SGHAT, CDR2 FQNNGV. This CDR3 contains 14 residues. The CDR3: CASSFFRGQYEQYF. CDR3 nucleotides: TGTGCCAGCAGCTTTTTTCGGGGGCAATACGAGCAGTACTTC.

This clonotype was seen ten or more times. V gene TRBV7-9 combines with J gene TRBJ2-7; 10 nucleotides line up with TRBD2. V lost 4 bases and J lost 6; bases outside the gene matches: 30. This CDR3 has 22 residues. Germline V gives CDR1 SEHNR, CDR2 FQNEAQ (reference sequence). In nucleotides, the CDR3 is TGTGCCAGCAGCTGGACTAGCGGTTTGCCATCGTCTACACGCCCTCTACAAAGCGAGCAGTACTTC. As protein: CASSWTSGLPSSTRPLQSEQYF.